This T cell receptor (beta chain) was profiled in a study of blood T cell repertoires in COVID-19. At the level of the study: Italy, Spain and the United States were the sources of the convalescent and acute COVID-19 samples. Sample material is recorded as cDNA or gDNA derived from T cells, B-cell-depleted T cells, or PBMCs.

The junction had 4 bases not matched to a gene; V was cut back by 3 bases and J by 6 bases. CDR1 is KGHSH and CDR2 is LQKENI in the germline V gene. This CDR3 comprises 14 residues. Study processing details: Nucleated cell number was recorded as an estimate derived from reference gene primer amplification. Some clones are missing from TCRdb's copy, which holds only in-frame ones; the method was immunoSEQ multiplex PCR. V, J and clone size are taken as reported in that table, and D and trimming were inferred from the DNA itself. This table has 150,000 to 200,000 clones, about 83% appearing once. The rearrangement joins TRBV18 to TRBJ2-7; TRBD1 agrees at 11 bases. Sequencing was carried out using peripheral blood. The clonotype comes from a woman over 75 with acute or convalescent COVID-19. Here the CDR3 reads CASSPGQGVAEQYF. CDR3 coding DNA: TGTGCCAGCTCACCGGGACAGGGGGTAGCCGAGCAGTACTTC.